This T cell receptor (beta chain) was identified in a study of blood T cell repertoires in COVID-19. Overall study context: Samples of COVID-19 (acute and convalescent) were obtained from the United States, Italy and Spain.

As regards this clone: The same CDR3 can be traced to other DNA sequences in this sample.

In the original analysis: Amplification with reference gene primers provided the estimates of nucleated cell counts. Using immunoSEQ multiplex PCR, the repertoire was profiled, and TCRdb retains in-frame clones only, with some absent. D and trimming were read from the DNA, whereas the V and J calls and clone size are those reported in that table. Of over 200,000 clones in the sample, around 83% were seen once. Germline V gives CDR1 KGHSH, CDR2 LQKENI. This CDR3 has 16 amino acids. Germline trimming cut 0 bases from V and 8 bases from J; bases unmatched to any gene: 1. Sequenced: peripheral blood. V gene TRBV18 combines with J gene TRBJ2-1; 16 bases map to TRBD2. The source is a man older than 75 with acute or convalescent COVID-19. The CDR3 loop is CASSPPGLAGGHEQFF. The CDR3 nucleotides read TGTGCCAGCTCACCACCGGGACTAGCGGGGGGGCATGAGCAGTTCTTC. Full variable domain (missing parts from reference TRBV18 and TRBJ2-1): NAGVMQNPRHLVRRRGQEARLRCSPMKGHSHVYWYRQLPEEGLKFMVYLQKENIIDESGMPKERFSAEFPKEGPSILRIQQVVRGDSAAYFCASSPPGLAGGHEQFFGPGTRLTVL.